Following are 5 T cell receptor beta chains from one sample sequenced in a study of human T cells and chemical hapten exposure. TCRdb processed the RACE reads anew with MiXCR; each CDR3 protein has one entry. The sample holds some 98,000 distinct CDR3 sequences; roughly a tenth are singletons and the top ten take approximately 3.1%. Time point indicated: pre-sensitization, week 0. Treatment meaning: therapeutic diphenylcyclopropenone sensitization with weekly scalp DPC. Sequenced here: whole blood, sampled in connection with sensitization to the hapten diphenylcyclopropenone (DPC). These receptors were obtained from a woman between 55 and 75 years old with alopecia areata. Some clones in this sample may be carry-over from other donors' samples.

V and J are TRBV10-1 and TRBJ1-5; D remains unclear. The CDR3 length is 13 residues. The germline V and J ends were trimmed by 4 bases and 2 bases, with 6 bases remaining between them. Germline lookup yields CDR1 WNHNN and CDR2 SYGVQD (reference sequence). CDR3 protein: CASSGEGNQPQHF. The CDR3 DNA reads TGCGCCAGCAGTGGGGAGGGCAATCAGCCCCAGCATTTT.

This clonotype has only a few counts. The rearrangement links TRBV18 to TRBJ2-7; unclear D gene. Germline lookup yields CDR1 KGHSH and CDR2 LQKENI. This CDR3 has 15 amino acids. Trimming left V 2 bases short and J 5 bases short, with 16 bases between. The chain's CDR3 is CASSPSEATEDEQYF. CDR3 in DNA: TGTGCCAGCTCACCATCTGAGGCCACCGAGGACGAGCAGTACTTC.

V gene TRBV15 combines with J gene TRBJ1-5, with 7 bases lining up with TRBD1. Germline V gene lookup returns CDR1 LNHNV and CDR2 YYDKDF (reference sequence). The CDR3 loop spans 13 amino acids. V shed 6 bases and J 4 bases; nucleotides not matched to a gene: 3. This chain's CDR3 is CATRGTDNQPQHF. Written as DNA, the CDR3 is TGTGCCACCAGGGGGACAGATAATCAGCCCCAGCATTTT. The full variable domain, completed using reference TRBV15 and TRBJ1-5, is DAMVIQNPRYQVTQFGKPVTLSCSQTLNHNVMYWYQQKSSQAPKLLFHYYDKDFNNEADTPDNFQSRRPNTSFCFLDIRSPGLGDTAMYLCATRGTDNQPQHFGDGTRLSIL.

This clonotype has a count of ten or more. The CDR3 DNA sequence: TGTGCCAGCAGCTATACAGCTCAGCCCCAGCATTTT. As protein: CASSYTAQPQHF. The chain joins TRBV7-9 to TRBJ1-5; D gene ambiguous. Germline V lookup: CDR1 SEHNR, CDR2 FQNEAQ (reference sequence). V gave up 4 bases and J gave up 6 bases, with 7 bases separating them. CDR3 size: 12 residues.

A few counts support this clonotype. The gene calls are TRBV5-1 and TRBJ1-1; D perhaps matches TRBD1 (5 bases). The CDR3 sequence is 13 residues long. Germline-derived CDR1 and CDR2 are SGHRS and YFSETQ. V was cut by 0 bases and J by 6 bases, with 9 bases left in between. The CDR3 loop reads CASSLAGGPEAFF. The CDR3 DNA reads TGCGCCAGCAGCTTGGCTGGGGGACCTGAAGCTTTCTTT.